The 8 T cell receptor beta chains listed next were all sequenced from one sample in a study of Ad26.COV2.S vaccination and SARS-CoV-2 variants. This sample's treatment: over 15 received Ad26.COV2.S at low or high dose, single or two shots; 5 received placebo; per-sample allocation not given. Sampling was performed 63 days after the first vaccine or placebo injection. Clones were sequenced by immunoSEQ multiplex PCR, and TCRdb holds only the in-frame ones, with some missing. Found here are more than 300,000 clones, about 82% of them singletons; the top ten hold more than 1.5%. Sequenced material: peripheral blood, taken in a trial of Ad26.COV2.S vaccine versus placebo. These receptors came from a person aged 18 to 59 who received the Ad26.COV2.S COVID-19 vaccine or a placebo.

The rearrangement joins TRBV6-5 to TRBJ1-2, with 10 bases aligning to TRBD1. Germline V gives CDR1 MNHEY, CDR2 SVGAGI. The CDR3 is 15 residues long. Unmatched junction bases numbered 3, after V lost 5 bases and J lost 0 bases. For the CDR3, the DNA is TGTGCCAGCAGTCCCGGGACAGGGGCTAACTATGGCTACACCTTC. Translation gives CASSPGTGANYGYTF.

This chain connects TRBV10-3 to TRBJ1-5; D ambiguous. CDR3 length equals 14 residues. Germline-derived CDR1 and CDR2 are ENHRY and SYGVKD. The V end lost 2 bases, the J end lost 0 bases, and 5 bases lay between the germline ends. The CDR3: CAISEGSSNQPQHF. In nucleotides, the CDR3 is TGTGCCATCAGTGAGGGATCTAGCAATCAGCCCCAGCATTTT.

V and J are TRBV7-2 and TRBJ2-7; 9 nucleotides line up with TRBD1. The CDR3 contains 13 residues. Germline loops: CDR1 SGHTA, CDR2 FQGNSA. Germline trimming cut 5 bases from V and 9 bases from J; bases unmatched to any gene: 8. The CDR3 DNA follows: TGTGCCAGCAGCAACGCCGGGACAGGGATGCAGTACTTC. Amino acids: CASSNAGTGMQYF.

The chain couples TRBV27 to TRBJ1-2; 8 bases match TRBD1. V lost 6 bases to trimming and J lost 4 bases; unmatched junction nucleotides: 13. CDR3 length: 16 amino acids. Germline V CDR1 and CDR2: MNHEY, SMNVEV (reference sequence). This CDR3 is CASRFRFQGAGYGYTF. DNA for the CDR3: TGTGCCAGCAGGTTCAGGTTCCAGGGGGCCGGCTATGGCTACACCTTC.

The V gene is TRBV19, the J gene TRBJ2-7; D is possibly TRBD1 (8 bases). This CDR3 is 15 amino acids long. Germline lookup yields CDR1 LNHDA and CDR2 SQIVND (reference sequence). Trimming left V 2 bases short and J 3 bases short, with 14 bases between. CDR3 protein: CASSIQTGGVYEQYF. The CDR3 nucleotides are TGTGCCAGTAGTATACAAACAGGGGGGGTCTACGAGCAGTACTTC.

V usage is TRBV13 and J usage is TRBJ1-1, with D possibly matching TRBD1 (5 bases). Germline V gives CDR1 PRHDT, CDR2 FYEKMQ (reference sequence). The CDR3 totals 16 residues. V was cut by 5 bases and J by 1 base, with 17 bases left in between. The CDR3 is CASSPPAGLPNTEAFF. Here the CDR3 DNA reads TGTGCCAGCAGCCCTCCGGCGGGGCTCCCGAACACTGAAGCTTTCTTT. The full variable domain, rest sourced from reference TRBV13 and TRBJ1-1, is AAGVIQSPRHLIKEKRETATLKCYPIPRHDTVYWYQQGPGQDPQFLISFYEKMQSDKGSIPDRFSAQQFSDYHSELNMSSLELGDSALYFCASSPPAGLPNTEAFFGQGTRLTVV.

The chain links TRBV9 to TRBJ1-2; TRBD1 matches at 9 bases. V dropped 4 bases and J dropped 2; count of bases not matched to a gene: 9. CDR3 length equals 16 residues. Germline CDR1 reads SGDLS; CDR2 reads YYNGEE. The CDR3 DNA follows: TGTGCCAGCAGCCCTTTTACAGGGGGCGAAAACTATGGCTACACCTTC. Translation: CASSPFTGGENYGYTF.

The sample holds one count of this clone. The rearrangement joins TRBV7-2 to TRBJ2-7, with D uncertain. CDR3 length: 14 residues. V gave up 4 bases and J gave up 2 bases, with 12 bases separating them. Germline V CDR1 and CDR2: SGHTA, FQGNSA. For the CDR3, the DNA is TGTGCCAGCAGCTCAGGAGCCCTCCCCTACGAGCAGTACTTC. Its protein is CASSSGALPYEQYF.